This entry is about one T cell receptor beta chain. TCRdb analysed the 5' RACE reads with MiXCR anew, one entry per CDR3 protein. The sample lists 350,000 to 450,000 distinct CDR3 sequences, around an eighth occurring once. This sample stems from a study of T-cell memory formation after mild COVID-19. Study overall: Clustering of TCRs was largely donor specific.

This CDR3 contains 14 residues. With 6 bases removed from V and 4 bases from J, the gap between germline ends came to 15 bases. Germline V gene lookup returns CDR1 MNHNY and CDR2 SVGAGI (reference sequence). The TCR originated in a young man who had mild COVID-19 (a few samples of this study predate the infection). Cell type and time point are not known. This chain links TRBV6-6 with TRBJ2-5, with a weak D call TRBD1 (6 bases). Sequencing input: PBMCs or a T cell subset sorted from them (not recorded which). The CDR3 loop reads CASRSQGRGETQYF. The CDR3 DNA reads TGTGCCAGCAGAAGTCAGGGGCGCGGAGAGACCCAGTACTTC.